Each of the 8 T cell receptor beta chains below was sequenced from the same sample in a study of blood T cell repertoires in COVID-19. Here immunoSEQ multiplex PCR was the method, and the copy in TCRdb shows in-frame clones only, minus some. This sample carries about 300,000 clones, approximately 89% of them seen once, and the ten largest clones take approximately 1.8%. Sequencing used peripheral blood. The source is a woman between 25 and 40 years old with COVID-19, enrolled during active disease.

This sequence joins TRBV28 and TRBJ2-3, with 8 bases identical to TRBD1. This CDR3 contains 18 residues. The germline V gene has CDR1 MDHEN and CDR2 SYDVKM. V dropped 7 bases and J dropped 4; count of bases not matched to a gene: 19. The CDR3 sequence: CASTLYRAYGQGPDTQYF. CDR3 nucleotides: TGTGCCAGCACCCTCTATAGGGCCTATGGACAGGGACCAGATACGCAGTATTTT.

This clone was seen only once. The rearrangement uses TRBV28 and TRBJ1-2, with D perhaps matching TRBD1 (5 bases). V gave up 2 bases and J gave up 4 bases, with 14 bases separating them. The CDR3 is made up of 15 amino acids. From germline, CDR1 is MDHEN and CDR2 SYDVKM. In nucleotides, the CDR3 is TGTGCCAGCAGTTTACAGGGCTGGGATCCCTATGGCTACACCTTC. This sequence encodes CASSLQGWDPYGYTF.

V gene TRBV2 combines with J gene TRBJ1-3, with D tentatively TRBD1 (6 bases). V was clipped by 4 bases and J by 0 bases, with 10 bases between them. CDR1 is SNHLY and CDR2 is FYNNEI in the germline V gene. The CDR3 extends over 15 amino acids. The CDR3 sequence is CASSGRTVSGNTIYF. The CDR3 DNA is TGTGCCAGCAGTGGTAGGACAGTCTCTGGAAACACCATATATTTT.

The rearrangement uses TRBV19 and TRBJ1-3, with D uncertain. Trimming pared 3 bases from V and 0 bases from J, leaving 9 bases between. Germline V lookup: CDR1 LNHDA, CDR2 SQIVND (reference sequence). The length of the CDR3 is 15 residues. CDR3 in DNA: TGTGCCAGTAGTATGTGGCAGAACTCTGGAAACACCATATATTTT. Its protein is CASSMWQNSGNTIYF.

The CDR3 region is CASSLGNRVYF. DNA of the CDR3: TGTGCCAGCAGCTTAGGAAACAGGGTGTACTTC. The rearrangement joins TRBV7-9 to TRBJ2-5, with a weak D call TRBD1 (6 bases). Trimming shortened V by 1 base and J by 13 bases, and 10 bases separated the two germline ends. Germline loops: CDR1 SEHNR, CDR2 FQNEAQ (reference sequence). This CDR3 is built from 11 residues.

The chain employs TRBV6-5 and TRBJ2-7; 8 bases align to TRBD2. Germline-derived CDR1 and CDR2 are MNHEY and SVGAGI. CDR3 length: 13 amino acids. V shed 6 bases and J 6 bases; nucleotides not matched to a gene: 7. The CDR3 spells CASRPPGGGEQYV. The CDR3 region has the DNA TGTGCCAGCAGACCCCCGGGGGGGGGCGAGCAGTACGTC.

The gene calls are TRBV6-6 and TRBJ2-5; D remains ambiguous. V dropped 6 bases and J dropped 7 bases, with 12 bases sitting between them. Germline lookup yields CDR1 MNHNY and CDR2 SVGAGI (reference sequence). CDR3 size: 12 residues. The CDR3 DNA is TGTGCCAGCAGCCCAGGTTGGCGGACCCAGTACTTC. Its translation: CASSPGWRTQYF.

V usage is TRBV11-2 and J usage is TRBJ1-2, with TRBD1 as a possible D gene (5 bases). The germline V gene encodes CDR1 SGHAT and CDR2 FQNNGV. V gave up 5 bases and J gave up 4 bases, with 14 bases separating them. The CDR3 loop spans 14 amino acids. The CDR3 sequence: CASSTPRQSYGYTF. The CDR3 nucleotides read TGTGCCAGCAGCACTCCCCGACAGAGCTATGGCTACACCTTC.